This note documents a single T cell receptor beta chain sequence. Its cognate antigen has yet to be identified. Base qualities are missing; no much larger clone stands one base away. This specimen comes from a study of blood T cell repertoires in COVID-19 (dated by TCRdb to between 2020 and 2021). Notes on the research overall: The collaborator samples originated in the United States, Italy and Spain and spanned the acute and convalescent phases of COVID-19. The prospective study material was composed of cDNA or gDNA derived from T cells, B-cell-depleted T cells, or PBMCs. Subjects who had been exposed to COVID-19, were actively infected with it, or had recovered from it provided the deeply sampled blood TCRbeta repertoires that made up the dataset. The repertoires were released in a freely available public database meant as a resource for research on the immune response to SARS-CoV-2. Samples came from the ongoing ImmuneRACE study (first 160 participants) plus 1,254 subjects from 6 global collaborators. Sample metadata almost always included a de-identified subject ID, COVID-19 status, age in years and sex. Where available, HLA class I and class II types were obtained from metadata supplied by the sample provider rather than from assay-based typing.

The immunoSEQ Assay, a bias-controlled multiplex PCR, was used to amplify TCRbeta CDR3 regions from genomic DNA. As for how the authors treated the data: The number of nucleated cells in each sample was estimated from the amplification of reference gene primers within the assay. Sequence reads were collapsed and filtered to measure the absolute abundance of every unique TCRbeta CDR3 rearrangement. For each sample, productive Simpson clonality was calculated as the square root of Simpson's diversity index over productive rearrangements. TCRdb holds this immuneACCESS table with in-frame rearrangements only. Some clones are missing; in checked studies, unresolved V genes explain under half, and the rest has no known cause. The DNA was the basis for D and trimming; V, J and clone size are from that table. The sample table records some 120,000 clones; around 78% of these occur just once. Roughly 10% of the sample is taken by the ten largest.

Whole blood was collected in K2EDTA tubes by collaborating institutions according to the institutions' own protocols. For TCRbeta analysis, collaborators shipped samples in one of three forms: frozen whole blood, isolated PBMCs, or DNA extracted from either of those sample types. What the authors observed across the whole study: How much clinical and demographic metadata was included differed by source and by participant, and the metadata was provided uncurated.

The CDR3, cysteine through phenylalanine, is 15 amino acids long. This entry keeps only the CDR3 DNA: 45 bases, framed from base 1. The sequenced sample consisted of peripheral blood. Recombination joined TRBV7-5 with TRBJ2-5; TRBD2, the table's D call, was not compared with the DNA. TRBV7-5 is given as a pseudogene. The sequence was collected from a human donor in a cohort sampled during active COVID-19. This receptor has the CDR3 CVRSRSGGALETQYF. The DNA reads TGTGTCAGAAGTCGTAGCGGGGGGGCGCTGGAGACCCAGTACTTC.